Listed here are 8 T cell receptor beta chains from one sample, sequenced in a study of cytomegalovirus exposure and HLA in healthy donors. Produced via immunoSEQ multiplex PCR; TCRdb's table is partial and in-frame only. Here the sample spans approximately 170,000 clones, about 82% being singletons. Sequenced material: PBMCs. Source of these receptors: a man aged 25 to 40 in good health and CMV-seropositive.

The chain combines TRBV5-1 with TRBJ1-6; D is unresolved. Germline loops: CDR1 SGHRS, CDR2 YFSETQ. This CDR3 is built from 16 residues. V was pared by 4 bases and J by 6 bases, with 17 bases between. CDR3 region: CASSLEGGRPNSPLHF. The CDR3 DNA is TGCGCCAGCAGCCTAGAGGGTGGCAGACCTAATTCACCCCTCCACTTT.

The CDR3 sequence: CAWSPISGGARETQYF. In DNA form, the CDR3 reads TGTGCCTGGAGTCCTATTAGCGGGGGGGCCCGAGAGACCCAGTACTTC. This chain links TRBV30 with TRBJ2-5, with 11 bases that match TRBD2. CDR1 is GTSNPN, CDR2 SVGIG, per germline (reference sequence). The CDR3 is made up of 16 amino acids. V gave up 2 bases and J gave up 4 bases; unmatched junction bases: 9.

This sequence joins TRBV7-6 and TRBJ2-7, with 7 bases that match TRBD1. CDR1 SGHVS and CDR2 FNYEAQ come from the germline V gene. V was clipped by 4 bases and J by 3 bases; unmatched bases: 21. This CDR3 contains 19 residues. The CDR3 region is CASSYYPPQRQGLIYEQYF. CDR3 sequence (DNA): TGTGCCAGCAGCTATTACCCCCCCCAACGACAGGGCCTAATCTACGAGCAGTACTTC.

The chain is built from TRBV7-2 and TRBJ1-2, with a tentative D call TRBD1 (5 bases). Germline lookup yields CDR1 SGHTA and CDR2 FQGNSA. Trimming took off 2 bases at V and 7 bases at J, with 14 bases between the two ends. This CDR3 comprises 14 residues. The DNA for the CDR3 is TGTGCCAGCAGCTTATCTGGGGCGCTCTCTGGCTACACCTTC. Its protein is CASSLSGALSGYTF.

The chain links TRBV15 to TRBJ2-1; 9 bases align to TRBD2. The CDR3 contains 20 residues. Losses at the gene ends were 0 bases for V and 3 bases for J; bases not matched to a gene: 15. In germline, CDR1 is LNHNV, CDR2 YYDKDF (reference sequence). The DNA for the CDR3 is TGTGCCACCAGCAGAGATACGCTTTTAACTAGCGGGTGGTACTACAATGAGCAGTTCTTC. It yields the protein CATSRDTLLTSGWYYNEQFF.

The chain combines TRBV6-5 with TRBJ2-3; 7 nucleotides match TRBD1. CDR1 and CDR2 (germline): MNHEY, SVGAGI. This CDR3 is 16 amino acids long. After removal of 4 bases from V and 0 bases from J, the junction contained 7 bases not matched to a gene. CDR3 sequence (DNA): TGTGCCAGCAGTTCCCTAGGGGGCACTAGCACAGATACGCAGTATTTT. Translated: CASSSLGGTSTDTQYF.

The CDR3 sequence is CASSLTGGPYEQYF. CDR3 in DNA: TGTGCCAGCTCACTGACAGGGGGCCCCTACGAGCAGTACTTC. The rearrangement uses TRBV18 and TRBJ2-7; 10 bases match TRBD1. Germline trimming cut 4 bases from V and 2 bases from J; bases unmatched to any gene: 2. The CDR3 runs to 14 residues. Germline assignment: CDR1 KGHSH and CDR2 LQKENI. Based on the CDR3 plus reference TRBV18 and TRBJ2-7, the full variable domain is NAGVMQNPRHLVRRRGQEARLRCSPMKGHSHVYWYRQLPEEGLKFMVYLQKENIIDESGMPKERFSAEFPKEGPSILRIQQVVRGDSAAYFCASSLTGGPYEQYFGPGTRLTVT.

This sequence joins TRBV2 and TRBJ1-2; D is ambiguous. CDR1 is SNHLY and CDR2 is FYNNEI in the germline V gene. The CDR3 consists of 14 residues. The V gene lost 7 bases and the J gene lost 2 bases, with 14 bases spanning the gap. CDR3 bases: TGTGCCAGCACCAAGGGAGGTGGGAACTATGGCTACACCTTC. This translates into CASTKGGGNYGYTF.